This T cell receptor beta chain was captured in a study of T cells in Graves' hyperthyroidism and ophthalmopathy. As for the study in general: At initial diagnosis, before any treatment had begun, peripheral blood was obtained. Study results and caveats: The model foresaw ophthalmopathy a median approximately 6.1 months prior to onset.

The TCR beta CDR3 regions underwent amplification using RNA transcripts as the source. A set of HTBI primers served as the primers for a first-round RT-PCR of the TCR CDR3. TCRdb reanalysed the multiplex PCR reads using MiXCR and keeps one entry per CDR3 protein. This sample has approximately 210,000 distinct CDR3 sequences, with roughly 18% found just once. CDR1 is SGHTA, CDR2 FQGNSA, per germline. The CDR3 runs 16 residues. The V segment lost 4 bases and the J segment 3 bases; nucleotides outside the gene matches: 3. This clonotype has only a few counts. The antigen is unknown. The sequencing input was blood. The rearrangement joins TRBV7-2 to TRBJ2-3; 14 nucleotides align to TRBD2. The sequence was collected from a man between 45 and 60 years old with Graves' hyperthyroidism. The CDR3 spells CASSYWTSGRTDTQYF. CDR3 in DNA: TGTGCCAGCAGCTATTGGACTAGCGGGAGGACAGATACGCAGTATTTT.